This entry is about one T cell receptor beta chain. Its antigen is not known. PCR amplification relied on 60 Vbeta primers (plus 13 Jbeta primers). Repertoires were generated with immunoSEQ multiplex PCR, while TCRdb's copy carries only in-frame clones and drops some. The sample contains some 150,000 clones, about 75% of which appear only once. In germline, CDR1 is MNHNS, CDR2 SASEGT. The CDR3 spans 14 residues. V was pared by 6 bases and J by 4 bases, with 13 bases between. The data derive from a study of cytomegalovirus exposure and HLA in healthy donors. Study-wide background: Falling in the Caucasian-associated ancestry cluster were about 83% of about 400 genotyped donors. Study outcomes and limitations: An observed cluster of highly shared sequence variants was recorded as a likely sequencing artifact.

The source is a woman in her twenties or thirties in good health and CMV-seronegative. Material: PBMCs. The chain joins TRBV6-1 to TRBJ2-1, with TRBD2 as a possible D gene (6 bases). In DNA form, the CDR3 reads TGTGCCAGCAGCCCGGGACTGCAATACAATGAGCAGTTCTTC. Amino acid sequence: CASSPGLQYNEQFF.